This TCR beta chain was profiled in a study of CD8 T cells in Susac syndrome. CDR1 is KGHSH and CDR2 is LQKENI in the germline V gene. V was clipped by 0 bases and J by 4 bases, with 10 bases between them. This CDR3 is 15 amino acids long. CD8+ and CD4+ T cells from blood underwent TCR beta sequencing, which was carried out in a high-throughput format. When the RNA was reverse transcribed, random hexamers were used with an input of about 0.5 to 1 ug. The method of amplification for TCR beta CDR3 was immunoSEQ multiplex PCR, covering 54 Vbeta and 13 Jbeta. TCRdb re-analysed the immunoSEQ multiplex PCR reads in MiXCR, keeping a single row per CDR3 protein. The data hold about 400,000 distinct CDR3 sequences, with approximately 85% observed a single time.

The source material was CD8+ T cells from PBMCs. This chain connects TRBV18 to TRBJ2-1, with D possibly matching TRBD2 (5 bases). This receptor was taken from a human donor with multiple sclerosis. CDR3 bases: TGTGCCAGCTCACCACCCTTAGCGAGATACAATGAGCAGTTCTTC. It encodes CASSPPLARYNEQFF.